These 13 T cell receptor beta chains were sequenced from one sample in a study of T cell changes during pregnancy in multiple sclerosis. Measured with immunoSEQ multiplex PCR; TCRdb has only the in-frame clones, and not every one. The table includes about 48,000 clones, about 90% detected once. This specimen was CD4+ T cells from peripheral blood mononuclear cells, taken in the second trimester of pregnancy. Every receptor here comes from a female donor with multiple sclerosis, enrolled in a pregnancy study.

The chain joins TRBV27 to TRBJ1-2; D unresolved. CDR1 MNHEY and CDR2 SMNVEV come from the germline V gene (reference sequence). Trimming stripped 5 bases from V and 3 bases from J, with 16 bases between. This CDR3 has 15 amino acids. In DNA form, the CDR3 reads TGTGCCAGCAGTCCCGCGGCAGCCCGATACTATGGCTACACCTTC. Its translation: CASSPAAARYYGYTF.

This chain uses TRBV6-5 with TRBJ1-1; 8 bases map to TRBD1. CDR3 length: 15 amino acids. Trimming cost V 6 bases and J 3 bases; bases outside gene matches: 9. Germline loops: CDR1 MNHEY, CDR2 SVGAGI. The CDR3 loop reads CASRRTGTPYTEAFF. The CDR3 nucleotides are TGTGCCAGCAGGCGGACAGGGACCCCCTACACTGAAGCTTTCTTT.

This sequence joins TRBV7-2 and TRBJ1-2; D is undetermined. The CDR3 extends over 17 amino acids. Per the germline V gene, CDR1 is SGHTA and CDR2 is FQGNSA. The ends were cut back, 2 bases at V and 7 bases at J, with 23 bases in the middle. The CDR3 DNA reads TGTGCCAGCAGCTTACGGGAGAGCCCGAGAGGGCTATTTGGCTACACCTTC. Translated: CASSLRESPRGLFGYTF.

This rearrangement joins TRBV27 to TRBJ2-7, with 8 bases lining up with TRBD2. The CDR3 runs 17 residues. Germline lookup yields CDR1 MNHEY and CDR2 SMNVEV (reference sequence). Trimming cost V 3 bases and J 8 bases; bases outside gene matches: 18. The CDR3, as DNA: TGTGCCAGCAGTTTCAACCTAAAAGCGGGAGCGGGGGTGAAGCAGTACTTC. This translates into CASSFNLKAGAGVKQYF.

The rearrangement links TRBV6-4 to TRBJ2-3, with 7 bases aligning to TRBD2. Germline assignment: CDR1 MRHNA and CDR2 SNTAGT. The CDR3 spans 15 residues. Trimming took 2 bases from V and 3 from J; bases not matched to a gene: 5. CDR3 in amino acids: CASSDGGSGTDTQYF. In DNA form, the CDR3 reads TGTGCCAGCAGTGACGGCGGGAGCGGGACAGATACGCAGTATTTT.

The rearrangement uses TRBV6-5 and TRBJ2-7, with TRBD2 as a possible D gene (5 bases). Germline V gene data show CDR1 as MNHEY and CDR2 as SVGAGI. The CDR3 length is 15 residues. V lost 6 bases and J lost 0, with 15 bases in between. CDR3 protein: CASRPTKTGSYEQYF. In DNA form, the CDR3 reads TGTGCCAGCAGGCCGACTAAAACCGGCTCCTACGAGCAGTACTTC.

The V and J genes are TRBV4-1 and TRBJ2-6; 9 bases fit TRBD2. The CDR3 runs to 19 residues. The germline gives CDR1 MGHRA, CDR2 YSYEKL. With V trimmed by 1 base and J by 0 bases, 7 bases remained unmatched. The CDR3 here is CASSQGGLAALSGANVLTF. The CDR3 nucleotides are TGCGCCAGCAGCCAAGGGGGACTAGCCGCACTCTCTGGGGCCAACGTCCTGACTTTC.

V gene TRBV5-1 combines with J gene TRBJ1-4; D is possibly TRBD1 (6 bases). Per germline, CDR1 SGHRS and CDR2 YFSETQ. The CDR3 is made up of 15 amino acids. V lost 3 bases and J 8 bases, leaving 17 bases between the germline ends. In nucleotides, the CDR3 is TGCGCCAGCAGCTCCTACGGGACATCGGACGAAAAACTGTTTTTT. Protein sequence: CASSSYGTSDEKLFF.

V is TRBV30 and J is TRBJ1-4; D unclear. Germline CDR1 GTSNPN, CDR2 SVGIG (reference sequence). Deletions cut 4 bases from V and 0 bases from J, with 15 bases between. The CDR3 runs to 16 residues. CDR3 amino acids: CAWTSPFGTTNEKLFF. CDR3 DNA sequence: TGTGCCTGGACCTCCCCTTTTGGCACAACTAATGAAAAACTGTTTTTT.

The gene calls are TRBV2 and TRBJ2-7, with 8 bases identical to TRBD2. The junction had 4 bases not matched to a gene; V was cut back by 4 bases and J by 5 bases. The CDR3 loop spans 13 amino acids. CDR1 is SNHLY and CDR2 is FYNNEI in the germline V gene. DNA for the CDR3: TGTGCCAGCAGTGGTTTAGCGGGAAACGAGCAGTACTTC. Translating gives CASSGLAGNEQYF.

V is TRBV25-1 and J is TRBJ1-4; D gene uncertain. This CDR3 contains 15 residues. The V gene's germline CDR1 is MGHDK and CDR2 SYGVNS. Trimming took 1 base from V and 7 from J, leaving 13 bases between them. The CDR3 DNA is TGTGCCAGCAGTGAATCAGGCAGTCACAGTGAAAAACTGTTTTTT. It codes for CASSESGSHSEKLFF.

The chain combines TRBV5-4 with TRBJ1-2, with D possibly being TRBD1 (6 bases). Trimming removed 1 base at V and 8 bases at J, with 12 bases between. CDR1 and CDR2 (germline): SGHNT, YYREEE (reference sequence). The CDR3 contains 13 residues. This chain's CDR3 is CASSLTRDKGYTF. The CDR3 DNA sequence: TGTGCCAGCAGCTTGACTCGGGACAAAGGCTACACCTTC.

The table lists this clone with a few counts. This chain joins TRBV5-4 and TRBJ2-3; TRBD2 might be the D (6 bases). Germline CDR1 SGHNT, CDR2 YYREEE (reference sequence). The ends were cut back, 2 bases at V and 4 bases at J, with 11 bases in the middle. The CDR3 runs 14 residues. The CDR3 reads CASSFGGMADTQYF. CDR3 DNA sequence: TGTGCCAGCAGCTTTGGCGGGATGGCAGATACGCAGTATTTT.